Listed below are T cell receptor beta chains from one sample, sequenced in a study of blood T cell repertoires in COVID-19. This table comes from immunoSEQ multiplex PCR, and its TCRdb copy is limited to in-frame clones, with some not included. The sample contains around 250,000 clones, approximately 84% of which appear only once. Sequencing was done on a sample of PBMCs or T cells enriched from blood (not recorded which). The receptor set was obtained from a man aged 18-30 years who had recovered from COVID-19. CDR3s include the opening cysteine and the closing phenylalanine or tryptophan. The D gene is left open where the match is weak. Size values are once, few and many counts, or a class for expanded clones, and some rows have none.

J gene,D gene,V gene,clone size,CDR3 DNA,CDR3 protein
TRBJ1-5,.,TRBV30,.,TGTGCCTGGAGTGTAGGTGGTTGGGGCTACAATCAGCCCCAGCATTTT,CAWSVGGWGYNQPQHF
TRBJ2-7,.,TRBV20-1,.,TGCAGTGCTAGTCTCCCGGCGGCTACGAGGCAGTACTTC,CSASLPAATRQYF
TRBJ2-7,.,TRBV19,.,TGTGCCAGTAGTTCCTCCAGCTCCTACGAGCAGTACTTC,CASSSSSSYEQYF
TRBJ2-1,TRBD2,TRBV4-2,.,TGTGCCAGCAGCCAAGCGACTAGCGGCTACAATGAGCAGTTCTTC,CASSQATSGYNEQFF
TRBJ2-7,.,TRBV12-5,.,TGTGCTAGTGGTTTGGAACAGGGTGTCGAGCAGTACTTC,CASGLEQGVEQYF
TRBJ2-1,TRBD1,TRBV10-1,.,TGCGCCAGCAGTGTTACAGGGGTTTCCAATGAGCAGTTCTTC,CASSVTGVSNEQFF
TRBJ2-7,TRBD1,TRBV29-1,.,TGCAGCGTTGAAACTCAGGGGGCCGAGTCCTACGAGCAGTACTTC,CSVETQGAESYEQYF
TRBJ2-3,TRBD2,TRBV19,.,TGTGCCAGTAGCCGTGCTAGCGGGAGCACAGATACGCAGTATTTT,CASSRASGSTDTQYF
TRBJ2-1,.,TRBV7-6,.,TGTGCCAGCAGCTTTTCTCCACTAGCTAAGCCCAATGAGCAGTTCTTC,CASSFSPLAKPNEQFF
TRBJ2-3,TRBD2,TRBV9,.,TGTGCCAGCAGCGTCGGCGGGAGGGCCCAAGATACGCAGTATTTT,CASSVGGRAQDTQYF
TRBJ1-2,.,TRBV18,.,TGTGCCAGCTCACCGGGCGGGACCTTCAGGGCTTCGGACTATGGCTACACCTTC,CASSPGGTFRASDYGYTF
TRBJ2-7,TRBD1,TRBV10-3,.,TGTGCCATCAGGACGGGACAGAACTACGAGCAGTACTTC,CAIRTGQNYEQYF
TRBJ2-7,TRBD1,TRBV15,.,TGTGCCACCAGCAGCTATAGACAGGGCTTACCCGACTACGAGCAGTACTTC,CATSSYRQGLPDYEQYF
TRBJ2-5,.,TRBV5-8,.,TGTGCCAGCAGCTTGGCCAGCAGGGTCGTTAAAGAGACCCAGTACTTC,CASSLASRVVKETQYF
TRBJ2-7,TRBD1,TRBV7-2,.,TGTGCCAGCAGCTTCGGTCAGGGGGTTTACGAGCAGTACTTC,CASSFGQGVYEQYF
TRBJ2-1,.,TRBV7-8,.,TGTGCCAGCAGCTTAGTTGCGGCAAGCTCCTACAATGAGCAGTTCTTC,CASSLVAASSYNEQFF
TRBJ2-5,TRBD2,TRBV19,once,TGTGCCAGTAGTGAGGGACTATTTGGGGCCTGGGGAGAGACCCAGTACTTC,CASSEGLFGAWGETQYF
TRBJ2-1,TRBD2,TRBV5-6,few,TGTGCCAGCAGCTTGCTACTAGCGGATGAGCAGTTCTTC,CASSLLLADEQFF